This TCR beta chain originates from a study of CD4 T cell repertoires in COVID-19. The repertoire was sequenced with immunoSEQ multiplex PCR; TCRdb's copy has only in-frame clones and lacks some. The repertoire holds 60,000 to 90,000 clones, with 80% to 90% as singletons. The CDR3 contains 15 residues. Germline values: CDR1 LGHNA, CDR2 YNFKEQ. With 1 base clipped from V and 7 bases from J, the junction kept 5 bases outside the gene matches. The J gene is TRBJ2-1, the V gene TRBV4-2; 9 bases line up with TRBD2. Sequences were derived from CD4+ T cells from peripheral blood, sampled after recovery from COVID-19. The origin of this receptor is a human donor who had COVID-19. CDR3 region: CASSQGGAGGNEQFF. The CDR3 DNA reads as TGTGCCAGCAGCCAAGGCGGGGCGGGAGGGAATGAGCAGTTCTTC.